A single sample is the source of the 26 T cell receptor beta chains below, sequenced in a study of blood T cells in healthy people across ages. Using a J-beta primer mix together with a sample-barcoded 5' primer, a second PCR was run for roughly 6 to 12 cycles. TCRdb reprocessed the 5' RACE reads via MiXCR and lists one record per CDR3 protein. The sample has about 640,000 distinct CDR3 sequences, under 65% seen once. Sequencing used blood. Source of these receptors: a man between 60 and 70 years old in good health.

V usage is TRBV5-6 and J usage is TRBJ2-1; D call uncertain. There are 17 residues in the CDR3. Trimming left V 2 bases short and J 0 bases short, with 15 bases between. The germline gives CDR1 SGHDT, CDR2 YYEEEE. CDR3 sequence reads: CASSFGPAQSSYNEQFF. For the CDR3, the DNA is TGTGCCAGCAGCTTTGGGCCGGCCCAAAGCTCCTACAATGAGCAGTTCTTC.

The J gene is TRBJ2-7, the V gene TRBV25-1, with D uncertain. The ends were cut back, 10 bases at V and 1 base at J, with 17 bases in the middle. CDR3 length: 14 amino acids. CDR1 is MGHDK, CDR2 SYGVNS, per germline. The CDR3 loop is CATKLPRESYEQYF. The CDR3 nucleotides are TGTGCCACCAAACTCCCTCGTGAGTCCTACGAGCAGTACTTC.

The V call is TRBV12-3 or TRBV12-4, the J call TRBJ1-2; D not certain. The CDR3 loop spans 12 amino acids. The germline V and J ends were trimmed by 6 bases and 4 bases, with 9 bases remaining between them. This CDR3 is CASRGFGYGYTF. CDR3 DNA sequence: TGTGCCAGCAGAGGGTTTGGCTATGGCTACACCTTC.

This clonotype was observed a few times. The V and J genes are TRBV7-8 and TRBJ2-4, with TRBD2 identical over 7 bases. This CDR3 spans 13 amino acids. Germline V lookup: CDR1 SGHVS, CDR2 FQNEAQ. V trimming: 5 bases; J trimming: 7 bases; junction bases outside the gene matches: 5. The CDR3: CASSPPGGNIQYF. The CDR3 DNA reads TGTGCCAGCAGCCCCCCCGGGGGGAACATTCAGTACTTC.

Only a few counts were recorded for this clonotype. The chain combines TRBV7-2 with TRBJ1-2, with 7 bases that match TRBD1. CDR1 is SGHTA, CDR2 FQGNSA, per germline. V lost 5 bases, J lost 5 bases, and 8 bases stayed unmatched. The CDR3 spans 14 residues. Here the CDR3 reads CASSVPGQKYGYTF. For the CDR3, the DNA is TGTGCCAGCAGCGTTCCGGGACAGAAATATGGCTACACCTTC.

The chain combines TRBV7-2 with TRBJ2-5, with TRBD2 identical over 8 bases. This CDR3 contains 13 residues. CDR1 is SGHTA and CDR2 is FQGNSA in the germline V gene. J gave up 3 bases and V 8 bases, and 5 bases lay outside the gene matches. The CDR3 is CASRGGFKETQYF. In DNA form, the CDR3 reads TGTGCCAGCCGGGGGGGGTTTAAAGAGACCCAGTACTTC.

This clonotype was counted a single time. This chain joins TRBV29-1 and TRBJ2-3; TRBD2 aligns across 10 bases. The V and J ends lost 8 bases and 2 bases, in that order; junction bases with no gene match: 7. Germline CDR1 SQVTM, CDR2 ANQGSEA. The CDR3 consists of 14 residues. The CDR3 DNA sequence: TGCAGCATACGGACTAGCGGACTCACAGATACGCAGTATTTT. Its translation: CSIRTSGLTDTQYF.

In its sample, this clonotype was seen many times. The genes are TRBV11-2 and TRBJ2-5; no clear D. Trimming removed 1 base from V and 3 bases from J, with 3 bases in between. This CDR3 is built from 12 residues. Germline CDR1 reads SGHAT; CDR2 reads FQNNGV. CDR3 amino acids: CASSLGKETQYF. The CDR3 DNA reads TGTGCCAGCAGCTTAGGAAAAGAGACCCAGTACTTC. The variable domain in full, with the rest retrieved from reference TRBV11-2 and TRBJ2-5, is EAGVAQSPRYKIIEKRQSVAFWCNPISGHATLYWYQQILGQGPKLLIQFQNNGVVDDSQLPKDRFSAERLKGVDSTLKIQPAKLEDSAVYLCASSLGKETQYFGPGTRLLVL.

The genes are TRBV29-1 and TRBJ1-2, with D tentatively TRBD1 (5 bases). V lost 3 bases, J lost 4 bases, and 18 bases lay in between. Germline V gene sequence: CDR1 SQVTM, CDR2 ANQGSEA. The CDR3 sequence is 15 residues long. The CDR3 sequence is CSVESGADRGYGYTF. CDR3 sequence (DNA): TGCAGCGTTGAGAGTGGGGCGGACCGGGGCTATGGCTACACCTTC.

The rearrangement uses TRBV7-8 and TRBJ2-1, with D possibly TRBD2 on 5 matching bases. Trimming took off 3 bases at V and 8 bases at J, with 17 bases between the two ends. Germline V lookup: CDR1 SGHVS, CDR2 FQNEAQ. The CDR3 is 15 amino acids. The chain's CDR3 is CASSFPAASLHEQFF. The DNA of the CDR3 is TGTGCCAGCAGCTTCCCGGCGGCTAGCCTCCATGAGCAGTTCTTC.

The CDR3 is CSGRQSTDTQYF. The CDR3 DNA follows: TGCAGCGGTCGACAGAGCACAGATACGCAGTATTTT. The V and J genes are TRBV29-1 and TRBJ2-3; tentatively, D is TRBD1 (5 bases). Trimming took off 7 bases at V and 0 bases at J, with 8 bases between the two ends. CDR3 length: 12 amino acids. Germline values: CDR1 SQVTM, CDR2 ANQGSEA.

This chain joins TRBV10-3 and TRBJ2-5, with D perhaps TRBD1 or TRBD2 (6 bases each). The DNA end lines up better with TRBJ2-7; the J call may be wrong. From germline, CDR1 is ENHRY and CDR2 SYGVKD. The CDR3 is made up of 17 amino acids. CDR3 amino acids: CAISDGGLRSIVYEQYF. The DNA of the CDR3 is TGTGCCATCAGTGATGGGGGGCTCAGATCGATTGTCTACGAGCAGTACTTC.

The genes are TRBV10-3 and TRBJ2-1; D uncertain. V was trimmed by 0 bases and J by 6 bases, leaving 9 bases between them. Germline assignment: CDR1 ENHRY and CDR2 SYGVKD. This CDR3 is 14 amino acids long. The CDR3 spells CAISESTWPNEQFF. The CDR3 DNA is TGTGCCATCAGTGAGTCGACGTGGCCCAATGAGCAGTTCTTC.

The V and J genes are TRBV7-8 and TRBJ2-3; TRBD1 is a possible D gene (5 bases). Per the germline V gene, CDR1 is SGHVS and CDR2 is FQNEAQ. CDR3 length: 14 amino acids. V lost 5 bases and J 2 bases, leaving 11 bases between the germline ends. The CDR3 loop is CASSKDSPTDTQYF. CDR3 coding DNA: TGTGCCAGCAGCAAAGACAGTCCCACAGATACGCAGTATTTT. Filled out from reference TRBV7-8 and TRBJ2-3, the complete variable domain reads GAGVSQSPRYKVAKRGQDVALRCDPISGHVSLFWYQQALGQGPEFLTYFQNEAQLDKSGLPSDRFFAERPEGSVSTLKIQRTQQEDSAVYLCASSKDSPTDTQYFGPGTRLTVL.

The chain joins TRBV5-1 to TRBJ2-5, with D perhaps matching TRBD2 (5 bases). V lost 6 bases and J 2 bases, leaving 26 bases between the germline ends. The germline V gene has CDR1 SGHRS and CDR2 YFSETQ. CDR3 length: 18 amino acids. This CDR3 reads CASTSRWTSDSTQETQYF. CDR3 in DNA: TGCGCCAGCACCTCTCGCTGGACTTCTGACTCTACGCAAGAGACCCAGTACTTC.

The rearrangement joins TRBV12-3 or TRBV12-4 to TRBJ2-3; D may be TRBD2 (6 bases). V lost 3 bases to trimming and J lost 6 bases, with 19 bases between them. The CDR3 is 16 residues long. This CDR3 is CASSLGSGGLGDTQYF. CDR3 sequence (DNA): TGTGCCAGCAGTTTGGGTAGCGGAGGCCTAGGGGATACGCAGTATTTT.

The rearrangement links TRBV7-2 to TRBJ1-5, with D unresolved. Germline CDR1 is SGHTA and CDR2 is FQGNSA. CDR3 length: 15 amino acids. Trimming removed 2 bases at V and 5 bases at J, with 13 bases between. The CDR3 loop is CASSLYGSSDQPQHF. CDR3 nucleotides: TGTGCCAGCAGCTTATATGGGAGTTCGGATCAGCCCCAGCATTTT.

The chain joins TRBV7-9 to TRBJ2-5; 12 bases align to TRBD1. Germline V CDR1 and CDR2: SEHNR, FQNEAQ (reference sequence). Losses at the gene ends were 5 bases for V and 3 bases for J; bases not matched to a gene: 10. The CDR3 loop spans 17 amino acids. The CDR3 region is CASSQFMGTGGEETQYF. CDR3 DNA sequence: TGTGCCAGCAGCCAATTTATGGGGACAGGGGGCGAAGAGACCCAGTACTTC.

The chain employs TRBV5-5 and TRBJ2-5, with a possible D match to TRBD2 (6 bases). The end of the DNA fits TRBJ2-7 better, so the J call may be wrong. This CDR3 has 15 amino acids. Germline V gene sequence: CDR1 SGHKS, CDR2 YYEKEE (reference sequence). Here the CDR3 reads CASSLLGLENYEQYF. The CDR3 DNA is TGTGCCAGCAGCTTGCTGGGACTGGAGAACTACGAGCAGTACTTC.

The chain uses TRBV9 and TRBJ2-7; 8 bases line up with TRBD2. The CDR3 totals 15 residues. CDR1 and CDR2 from the germline V gene are SGDLS and YYNGEE. J lost 2 bases, V lost 4 bases, and 8 bases had no gene match. The DNA for the CDR3 is TGTGCCAGCAGCCCCCGTGCGGGGGGCCCCTACGAGCAGTACTTC. Protein sequence: CASSPRAGGPYEQYF.

The rearrangement joins TRBV7-2 to TRBJ2-5; possibly TRBD1 for D (6 bases). V was pared by 5 bases and J by 5 bases, with 15 bases between. The CDR3 spans 14 residues. Germline-derived CDR1 and CDR2 are SGHTA and FQGNSA. The CDR3 sequence: CASSPDRWPETQYF. As DNA, the CDR3 is TGTGCCAGCAGCCCGGACAGATGGCCCGAGACCCAGTACTTC. The complete variable domain, with remaining parts taken from reference TRBV7-2 and TRBJ2-5, reads GAGVSQSPSNKVTEKGKDVELRCDPISGHTALYWYRQSLGQGLEFLIYFQGNSAPDKSGLPSDRFSAERTGGSVSTLTIQRTQQEDSAVYLCASSPDRWPETQYFGPGTRLLVL.

The CDR3, as DNA: TGCGCCAGCAGCCCCTGGACTAGCGGGGCCCACGAGCAGTACTTC. This gives the protein CASSPWTSGAHEQYF. V usage is TRBV4-3 and J usage is TRBJ2-7; TRBD2 matches 12 bases. J was trimmed by 5 bases and V by 4 bases; bases with no gene match: 6. Germline values: CDR1 LGHNA, CDR2 YSLEER. The CDR3 extends over 15 amino acids.

This chain connects TRBV27 to TRBJ2-1; perhaps D is TRBD1 or TRBD2 (5 bases each). V was pared by 8 bases and J by 11 bases, with 19 bases between. The CDR3 runs 13 residues. Per germline, CDR1 MNHEY and CDR2 SMNVEV (reference sequence). The CDR3 coding sequence is TGTGCCAGCGCGGCTCGGGGCTCCATGCAGCAGTTCTTC. Protein: CASAARGSMQQFF.

This clonotype was seen only a few times. CDR3 amino acids: CASSQGGTSGGYEQYF. The CDR3 nucleotides read TGTGCCAGCAGCCAAGGGGGGACTAGCGGGGGCTACGAGCAGTACTTC. The rearrangement joins TRBV4-2 to TRBJ2-7; 14 bases are shared with TRBD2. Per germline, CDR1 LGHNA and CDR2 YNFKEQ. The CDR3 spans 16 residues. J gave up 3 bases and V 1 base, and 2 bases lay outside the gene matches.

The V call is TRBV3-1, the J call TRBJ1-2; possible D gene TRBD1, 6 bases. V lost 0 bases and J lost 4, with 12 bases in between. This CDR3 has 15 amino acids. CDR1 is LGHDT, CDR2 YNNKEL, per germline (reference sequence). Here the CDR3 DNA reads TGTGCCAGCAGCCAAGATCCGAGGGACACCTATGGCTACACCTTC. It translates to CASSQDPRDTYGYTF.

This chain joins TRBV5-5 and TRBJ2-7; D gene unclear. The V gene lost 4 bases and the J gene lost 4 bases, with 9 bases spanning the gap. This CDR3 spans 12 amino acids. Germline V gene lookup returns CDR1 SGHKS and CDR2 YYEKEE (reference sequence). The CDR3 DNA reads as TGTGCCAGCAGCCTGTTAGAGTACGAGCAGTACTTC. Amino acid sequence: CASSLLEYEQYF.